The rows below give T cell receptor beta chains drawn from one sample of a study of PD-L1 blockade in urothelial cancer. TCRdb keeps only in-frame clones here, not all; method: immunoSEQ multiplex PCR. The sample holds 60,000 to 70,000 clones; around four fifths are singletons and the top ten take around 1.5%. Sample: PBMCs, taken around atezolizumab (anti-PD-L1) treatment. These receptors came from a man aged 70-80 years with urothelial cancer. Each CDR3 is given with its conserved first and last residue. D genes are given only for firm matches. Not all rows give a size; the values are once, few, many and, for expanded clones, a class.

cdr3_aa cdr3_nt j_call v_call d_call clone_size
CASSKAPRVPYEQYF TGTGCCAGCAGCAAGGCCCCCAGGGTTCCCTACGAGCAGTACTTC TRBJ2-7 TRBV11-3 - -
CASSQESGWNQPQHF TGTGCCAGCAGCCAAGAATCGGGTTGGAATCAGCCCCAGCATTTT TRBJ1-5 TRBV4-2 - -
CASSPETGSSIWGYTF TGTGCCAGCTCACCGGAGACAGGGAGTTCTATATGGGGCTACACCTTC TRBJ1-2 TRBV18 TRBD1 -
CASSDGDYNEQFF TGTGCCAGTAGTGACGGGGACTACAATGAGCAGTTCTTC TRBJ2-1 TRBV19 - -
CASTTGGGFGYTF TGTGCCAGCACGACAGGGGGGGGTTTTGGCTACACCTTC TRBJ1-2 TRBV9 TRBD1 -
CASSLLGGPKIQFF TGTGCCAGCAGTTTACTGGGAGGGCCTAAAATTCAGTTCTTC TRBJ2-1 TRBV27 TRBD2 -
CASSYLGELGNQPQHF TGTGCCAGCAGTTACCTCGGGGAACTGGGCAATCAGCCCCAGCATTTT TRBJ1-5 TRBV6-6 - -
CASIEGRTNEKLFF TGCGCCAGCATAGAGGGCCGAACTAATGAAAAACTGTTTTTT TRBJ1-4 TRBV23-1 - -
CSVEEPDPPERRSNQPQHF TGCAGCGTCGAAGAACCAGACCCACCAGAGCGTAGGAGCAATCAGCCCCAGCATTTT TRBJ1-5 TRBV29-1 - once
CASSLGAGVISGELFF TGTGCCAGCAGTTTGGGGGCGGGAGTGATTTCCGGGGAGCTGTTTTTT TRBJ2-2 TRBV27 - -
CASNRDGNTEAFF TGCGCCAGCAACAGGGACGGGAACACTGAAGCTTTCTTT TRBJ1-1 TRBV4-3 - -
CASSSQGPSNQPQHF TGTGCCAGTAGTAGCCAGGGCCCAAGCAATCAGCCCCAGCATTTT TRBJ1-5 TRBV19 - -
CASSESISGTGGEKLFF TGTGCCAGCAGTGAATCCATCTCCGGGACAGGTGGGGAAAAACTGTTTTTT TRBJ1-4 TRBV6-1 TRBD1 -
CSVLIDGETQYF TGCAGCGTTCTAATAGACGGGGAGACCCAGTACTTC TRBJ2-5 TRBV29-1 - -
CASSQELAGFYEQYF TGTGCCAGCAGCCAAGAACTAGCGGGGTTCTACGAGCAGTACTTC TRBJ2-7 TRBV14 TRBD2 -